The T cell receptor (beta chain) described here comes from a study of T cell responses to AZD1222 COVID-19 vaccine (dated by TCRdb to the early 2020s). In terms of the full investigation: TCR sequencing was performed for about 250 trial participants, of whom roughly 200 were given two doses of AZD1222 and some 25 were given two doses of MenACWY control vaccine. Trial participants were enrolled into age subgroups of 18-55, 56-69 and 70-plus years, which contained about 150, 28 and 57 TCR-sequenced participants, respectively.

Trimming takes 5 bases from V and 0 bases from J, and the germline ends sit 14 bases apart. CDR1 and CDR2, per the germline V gene (reference sequence), are LNHDA and SQIVND. The CDR3 holds 16 amino acids from the cysteine to the phenylalanine. Left in the record is the CDR3 DNA by itself, 48 bases read in frame from the first base. The sample's time point label, in plain terms: about 28 days (+/-7) after the second vaccine dose. AZD1222 recipients given second doses at about 4 weeks or at about 12 weeks were pooled, since spike-specific TCR depth and breadth were not found to differ between the two schedules. Vaccinee samples were obtained from the UK trials COV001 and COV002, which included a single-blind randomized controlled phase 2/3 trial of AZD1222 (ChAdOx1 nCoV-19) in healthy adults. For TCRbeta chain sequencing, PBMC samples were collected from trial participants at day 0 and at day 28 after the second dose.

Worth noting for this clone: No antigen is known for it. No base quality information exists; no much larger clone differs at one position.

The research as a whole found: A significant rise in spike-specific TCR breadth and depth was observed after two AZD1222 doses relative to day 0 and relative to MenACWY recipients. Conclusions about previously exposed vaccinees were limited because only six AZD1222 recipients were SARS-CoV-2 seropositive at baseline. The 56-69-year group was small, and its depth increase did not reach significance, likely because of low power. Most participants were white British and females outnumbered males, and the authors suggested that clonal diversity may have been underestimated. The vaccine-associated CD4 TCRs covered the entire spike protein, and the dominant responses fell in regions 160-218 and 743-854. Because no day 14 peak-response samples were available, the repertoires could be characterized only after the peak T cell response. Reportedly, close to half of the unique spike-specific TCRs recognized epitopes lying outside the regions that are mutated in the B.1.351 and B.1.1.7 variants.

The CDR3 regions of human TCRbeta chains were analyzed by immunosequencing. The source study handled its data this way. Repertoire TCRs were matched against a reference library of SARS-CoV-2-specific TCRs generated with the MIRA antigen-specificity platform. Breadth was defined as the fraction of unique TCRs that were SARS-CoV-2-associated. Depth was defined as the fraction of total T cells that were SARS-CoV-2-associated. Using the MIRA data, each spike-specific TCR was assigned both to the spike region to which the TCR was reactive and to a CD4 or CD8 class. Log10-transformed breadth and depth values were compared by one-way ANOVA with Sidak's multiple comparisons tests. This immuneACCESS table, as held by TCRdb, lists in-frame sequences with V and J called but not all clones. Of the missing ones, under half trace to an unresolved V gene in checked studies; the others have no known cause. Clone size and the V and J calls come from that table; the DNA yielded D and trimming. The sample contains about 100,000 clones, 87% of them found a single time. The ten biggest clones cover 4.8% of the sample.

This TCR derives from an adult who received the AZD1222 COVID-19 vaccine. The starting material was peripheral blood, obtained 28 days after the second AZD1222 dose. Recombination connected TRBV19 to TRBJ2-1; TRBD1 is a weak D gene call, 5 bases matching. The nucleotide sequence reads TGTGCCAGTAGTTCACGACAGTTCCCCTCCTACAATGAGCAGTTCTTC. It encodes CASSSRQFPSYNEQFF.